Listed below are T cell receptor beta chains from one sample, sequenced in a study of beta chain features in type 1 diabetes. The protocol was immunoSEQ multiplex PCR, while the TCRdb copy is restricted to in-frame clones and leaves out a portion. The table shows under 300,000 clones, with 25% to 30% occurring only once. The sample consisted of central memory CD4+ T cells from blood. These receptors were taken from a man in his thirties or forties in good health. The CDR3 runs from the conserved cysteine through the conserved F or W. The D gene is left open where the match is weak. Clone size is not always given. Where it is, it says once, few, many or a class for expanded clones.

D gene: .
J gene: TRBJ2-7
V gene: TRBV11-2
clone size: once
CDR3 protein: CASSLDGDLYEQYF
CDR3 DNA: TGTGCCAGCAGCTTAGATGGGGACCTCTACGAGCAGTACTTC

D gene: .
J gene: TRBJ2-1
V gene: TRBV6-6
clone size: .
CDR3 protein: CASARDDEQFF
CDR3 DNA: TGTGCCAGCGCCAGGGACGATGAGCAGTTCTTC

D gene: .
J gene: TRBJ2-7
V gene: TRBV7-2
clone size: .
CDR3 protein: CASSLRSNEQYF
CDR3 DNA: TGTGCCAGCAGCTTGAGGAGTAACGAGCAGTACTTC

D gene: TRBD1
J gene: TRBJ1-4
V gene: TRBV14
clone size: .
CDR3 protein: CASSLLTGAGEKLFF
CDR3 DNA: TGTGCCAGCAGCCTACTGACAGGGGCGGGAGAAAAACTGTTTTTT

D gene: TRBD1
J gene: TRBJ2-1
V gene: TRBV7-9
clone size: .
CDR3 protein: CASSQDRVRDNEQFF
CDR3 DNA: TGTGCCAGCAGCCAGGACAGGGTTCGAGACAATGAGCAGTTCTTC

D gene: TRBD2
J gene: TRBJ2-3
V gene: TRBV7-2
clone size: .
CDR3 protein: CASSLGPSGTTDTQYF
CDR3 DNA: TGTGCCAGCAGCTTAGGCCCTAGCGGGACCACAGATACGCAGTATTTT

D gene: TRBD1
J gene: TRBJ1-1
V gene: TRBV27
clone size: few
CDR3 protein: CASRLQGRTEAFF
CDR3 DNA: TGTGCCAGCAGGCTACAGGGGAGAACTGAAGCTTTCTTT

D gene: .
J gene: TRBJ1-5
V gene: TRBV5-1
clone size: .
CDR3 protein: CASSLSSNYSNQPQHF
CDR3 DNA: TGCGCCAGCAGCCTCAGTTCCAACTATAGCAATCAGCCCCAGCATTTT

D gene: .
J gene: TRBJ2-5
V gene: TRBV5-6
clone size: .
CDR3 protein: CASSLRSGETQYF
CDR3 DNA: TGTGCCAGCAGCTTGAGGAGTGGTGAGACCCAGTACTTC

D gene: .
J gene: TRBJ2-4
V gene: TRBV7-2
clone size: .
CDR3 protein: CASSLGRGLAKNIQYF
CDR3 DNA: TGTGCCAGCAGCTTAGGACGGGGGCTAGCCAAAAACATTCAGTACTTC

D gene: .
J gene: TRBJ2-3
V gene: TRBV6-5
clone size: many
CDR3 protein: CASRMGDSTDTQYF
CDR3 DNA: TGTGCCAGCAGAATGGGGGACAGCACAGATACGCAGTATTTT

D gene: .
J gene: TRBJ2-7
V gene: TRBV7-2
clone size: .
CDR3 protein: CASSYRQGGTSSYEQYF
CDR3 DNA: TGTGCCAGCAGCTATCGACAGGGGGGGACTAGCTCCTACGAGCAGTACTTC

D gene: TRBD2
J gene: TRBJ2-5
V gene: TRBV18
clone size: many
CDR3 protein: CASSGTTSQETQYF
CDR3 DNA: TGTGCCAGCTCTGGGACTACGTCCCAAGAGACCCAGTACTTC

D gene: TRBD2
J gene: TRBJ2-7
V gene: TRBV28
clone size: .
CDR3 protein: CAPRAGGRHEQYF
CDR3 DNA: TGTGCCCCAAGGGCGGGAGGGCGCCACGAGCAGTACTTC

D gene: TRBD2
J gene: TRBJ2-7
V gene: TRBV30
clone size: few
CDR3 protein: CAWSRASGRQLYEQYF
CDR3 DNA: TGTGCCTGGAGTCGGGCTAGCGGGAGGCAACTCTACGAGCAGTACTTC

D gene: .
J gene: TRBJ2-7
V gene: TRBV28
clone size: .
CDR3 protein: CASSSPESPYEQYF
CDR3 DNA: TGTGCCAGCAGCTCACCGGAGTCTCCCTACGAGCAGTACTTC

D gene: TRBD1
J gene: TRBJ1-1
V gene: TRBV30
clone size: few
CDR3 protein: CAWNTGGSAFF
CDR3 DNA: TGTGCCTGGAATACAGGGGGGTCCGCTTTCTTT

D gene: TRBD2
J gene: TRBJ2-7
V gene: TRBV7-6
clone size: .
CDR3 protein: CASSLSLADTYEQYF
CDR3 DNA: TGTGCCAGCAGCTTAAGTCTAGCGGACACCTACGAGCAGTACTTC

D gene: .
J gene: TRBJ2-5
V gene: TRBV5-1
clone size: .
CDR3 protein: CASSRSTRQETQYF
CDR3 DNA: TGCGCCAGCAGCCGGTCGACTAGGCAAGAGACCCAGTACTTC

D gene: TRBD1
J gene: TRBJ2-7
V gene: TRBV7-2
clone size: .
CDR3 protein: CASSPRGQGWYEQYF
CDR3 DNA: TGTGCCAGCAGTCCCCGGGGACAGGGATGGTACGAGCAGTACTTC

D gene: .
J gene: TRBJ2-3
V gene: TRBV13
clone size: few
CDR3 protein: CASSYGTDTQYF
CDR3 DNA: TGTGCCAGCAGCTATGGCACAGATACGCAGTATTTT

D gene: TRBD2
J gene: TRBJ2-3
V gene: TRBV7-9
clone size: .
CDR3 protein: CASSSTSGGPTDTQYF
CDR3 DNA: TGTGCCAGCAGCTCCACTAGCGGGGGGCCCACAGATACGCAGTATTTT

D gene: TRBD1
J gene: TRBJ1-5
V gene: TRBV5-1
clone size: few
CDR3 protein: CASSLVSGGDQPQHF
CDR3 DNA: TGCGCCAGCAGCTTGGTCTCAGGGGGCGATCAGCCCCAGCATTTT

D gene: .
J gene: TRBJ2-5
V gene: TRBV5-8
clone size: .
CDR3 protein: CASSPRQETQYF
CDR3 DNA: TGTGCCAGCAGCCCCCGCCAAGAGACCCAGTACTTC

D gene: .
J gene: TRBJ2-2
V gene: TRBV13
clone size: few
CDR3 protein: CASSVRQARGTGELFF
CDR3 DNA: TGTGCCAGCAGCGTTAGACAGGCCAGGGGCACCGGGGAGCTGTTTTTT

D gene: .
J gene: TRBJ2-7
V gene: TRBV28
clone size: .
CDR3 protein: CASKHRDEQYF
CDR3 DNA: TGTGCCAGCAAACACCGGGACGAGCAGTACTTC

D gene: .
J gene: TRBJ1-1
V gene: TRBV18
clone size: .
CDR3 protein: CASSPVRNTEAFF
CDR3 DNA: TGTGCCAGCTCACCAGTCCGGAACACTGAAGCTTTCTTT

D gene: TRBD1
J gene: TRBJ1-5
V gene: TRBV4-1
clone size: .
CDR3 protein: CASSPGAGTGNQPQHF
CDR3 DNA: TGCGCCAGCAGCCCAGGAGCTGGGACAGGTAATCAGCCCCAGCATTTT

D gene: .
J gene: TRBJ2-3
V gene: TRBV19
clone size: few
CDR3 protein: CASSRPGADTQYF
CDR3 DNA: TGTGCCAGTAGTCGTCCGGGGGCGGATACGCAGTATTTT

D gene: .
J gene: TRBJ2-1
V gene: TRBV19
clone size: many
CDR3 protein: CATKGDYNEQFF
CDR3 DNA: TGTGCCACCAAGGGAGATTACAATGAGCAGTTCTTC

D gene: TRBD1
J gene: TRBJ2-1
V gene: TRBV28
clone size: .
CDR3 protein: CASSLLAGTGIGEQFF
CDR3 DNA: TGTGCCAGCAGTCTTCTAGCCGGGACAGGGATTGGTGAGCAGTTCTTC

D gene: .
J gene: TRBJ2-3
V gene: TRBV15
clone size: many
CDR3 protein: CATSRDVETDTQYF
CDR3 DNA: TGTGCCACCAGCAGAGATGTAGAAACAGATACGCAGTATTTT

D gene: .
J gene: TRBJ2-1
V gene: TRBV11-3
clone size: .
CDR3 protein: CASSPHRGADEQFF
CDR3 DNA: TGTGCCAGCAGCCCTCACCGGGGGGCCGATGAGCAGTTCTTC

D gene: .
J gene: TRBJ2-1
V gene: TRBV5-1
clone size: .
CDR3 protein: CASSPMGRYEQFF
CDR3 DNA: TGCGCCAGCAGCCCGATGGGGCGTTATGAGCAGTTCTTC

D gene: TRBD2
J gene: TRBJ2-7
V gene: TRBV6-5
clone size: few
CDR3 protein: CASRLAGAAYEQYF
CDR3 DNA: TGTGCCAGCAGATTAGCGGGAGCGGCCTACGAGCAGTACTTC

D gene: .
J gene: TRBJ2-7
V gene: TRBV2
clone size: few
CDR3 protein: CASSEEELGEQYF
CDR3 DNA: TGTGCCAGCAGTGAAGAGGAATTGGGCGAGCAGTACTTC

D gene: .
J gene: TRBJ2-3
V gene: TRBV10-3
clone size: .
CDR3 protein: CAISETTTQYF
CDR3 DNA: TGTGCCATCAGTGAGACCACTACGCAGTATTTT

D gene: .
J gene: TRBJ2-1
V gene: TRBV29-1
clone size: many
CDR3 protein: CSVLGLLNDLEEQFF
CDR3 DNA: TGCAGCGTCCTCGGCCTTCTGAACGACCTTGAGGAGCAGTTCTTC

D gene: .
J gene: TRBJ2-5
V gene: TRBV7-9
clone size: few
CDR3 protein: CASSAPSGETQYF
CDR3 DNA: TGTGCCAGCAGCGCCCCGAGTGGAGAGACCCAGTACTTC

D gene: .
J gene: TRBJ1-5
V gene: TRBV25-1
clone size: .
CDR3 protein: CASSAIGDQPQHF
CDR3 DNA: TGTGCCAGCAGTGCGATCGGAGATCAGCCCCAGCATTTT

D gene: .
J gene: TRBJ1-5
V gene: TRBV30
clone size: few
CDR3 protein: CAWSSDSNQPQHF
CDR3 DNA: TGTGCCTGGAGTTCAGATAGCAATCAGCCCCAGCATTTT

D gene: .
J gene: TRBJ2-1
V gene: TRBV23-1
clone size: .
CDR3 protein: CASNPPDSIEQFF
CDR3 DNA: TGCGCCAGCAATCCGCCGGACAGTATTGAGCAGTTCTTC

D gene: TRBD2
J gene: TRBJ2-1
V gene: TRBV29-1
clone size: .
CDR3 protein: CSVEPGGRALGNEQFF
CDR3 DNA: TGCAGCGTTGAGCCCGGCGGGAGGGCCCTTGGGAATGAGCAGTTCTTC

D gene: .
J gene: TRBJ2-5
V gene: TRBV4-2
clone size: .
CDR3 protein: CASSQGDSTQETQYF
CDR3 DNA: TGTGCCAGCAGCCAAGGAGACAGCACCCAAGAGACCCAGTACTTC

D gene: .
J gene: TRBJ2-7
V gene: TRBV28
clone size: few
CDR3 protein: CASTGTPTYEQYF
CDR3 DNA: TGTGCCAGCACTGGCACGCCCACCTACGAGCAGTACTTC

D gene: TRBD1
J gene: TRBJ1-5
V gene: TRBV27
clone size: few
CDR3 protein: CASSLSSTGGNQPQHF
CDR3 DNA: TGTGCCAGCAGTTTATCCTCGACAGGGGGCAATCAGCCCCAGCATTTT

D gene: TRBD2
J gene: TRBJ2-1
V gene: TRBV23-1
clone size: .
CDR3 protein: CASSRPSWTSGSSYNEQFF
CDR3 DNA: TGCGCCAGCAGTCGACCCTCCTGGACTAGCGGGAGCTCCTACAATGAGCAGTTCTTC

D gene: .
J gene: TRBJ1-5
V gene: TRBV5-1
clone size: .
CDR3 protein: CASSLGPEGTYQPQHF
CDR3 DNA: TGCGCCAGCAGCTTGGGGCCGGAGGGGACCTATCAGCCCCAGCATTTT

D gene: TRBD1
J gene: TRBJ1-6
V gene: TRBV7-9
clone size: .
CDR3 protein: CASSLFGQGYSPLHF
CDR3 DNA: TGTGCCAGCAGCTTATTTGGACAGGGGTACTCACCCCTCCACTTT

D gene: .
J gene: TRBJ2-1
V gene: TRBV5-6
clone size: .
CDR3 protein: CASSSPLPGSSYNEQFF
CDR3 DNA: TGTGCCAGCAGCTCTCCACTTCCGGGGAGCTCCTACAATGAGCAGTTCTTC

D gene: .
J gene: TRBJ1-3
V gene: TRBV30
clone size: .
CDR3 protein: CAWTLQGGNTIYF
CDR3 DNA: TGTGCCTGGACCCTACAGGGAGGGAACACCATATATTTT

D gene: .
J gene: TRBJ2-5
V gene: TRBV7-8
clone size: few
CDR3 protein: CASSVSSETQYF
CDR3 DNA: TGTGCCAGCAGCGTTTCCTCAGAGACCCAGTACTTC

D gene: TRBD1
J gene: TRBJ2-7
V gene: TRBV4-3
clone size: .
CDR3 protein: CASSLQTGTGEGEQYF
CDR3 DNA: TGCGCCAGCAGCCTTCAAACCGGGACAGGGGAAGGCGAGCAGTACTTC

D gene: .
J gene: TRBJ2-7
V gene: TRBV10-3
clone size: few
CDR3 protein: CAISESVTYSYEQYF
CDR3 DNA: TGTGCCATCAGTGAGTCGGTGACTTACTCCTACGAGCAGTACTTC

D gene: .
J gene: TRBJ1-1
V gene: TRBV19
clone size: .
CDR3 protein: CASSLWGDAEAFF
CDR3 DNA: TGTGCCAGTAGTCTGTGGGGGGATGCTGAAGCTTTCTTT

D gene: .
J gene: TRBJ2-5
V gene: TRBV30
clone size: .
CDR3 protein: CAWRGRETQYF
CDR3 DNA: TGTGCCTGGAGGGGGAGGGAGACCCAGTACTTC

D gene: .
J gene: TRBJ2-3
V gene: TRBV7-9
clone size: .
CDR3 protein: CASSLGGQLTDTQYF
CDR3 DNA: TGTGCCAGCAGCTTGGGGGGACAGCTCACAGATACGCAGTATTTT